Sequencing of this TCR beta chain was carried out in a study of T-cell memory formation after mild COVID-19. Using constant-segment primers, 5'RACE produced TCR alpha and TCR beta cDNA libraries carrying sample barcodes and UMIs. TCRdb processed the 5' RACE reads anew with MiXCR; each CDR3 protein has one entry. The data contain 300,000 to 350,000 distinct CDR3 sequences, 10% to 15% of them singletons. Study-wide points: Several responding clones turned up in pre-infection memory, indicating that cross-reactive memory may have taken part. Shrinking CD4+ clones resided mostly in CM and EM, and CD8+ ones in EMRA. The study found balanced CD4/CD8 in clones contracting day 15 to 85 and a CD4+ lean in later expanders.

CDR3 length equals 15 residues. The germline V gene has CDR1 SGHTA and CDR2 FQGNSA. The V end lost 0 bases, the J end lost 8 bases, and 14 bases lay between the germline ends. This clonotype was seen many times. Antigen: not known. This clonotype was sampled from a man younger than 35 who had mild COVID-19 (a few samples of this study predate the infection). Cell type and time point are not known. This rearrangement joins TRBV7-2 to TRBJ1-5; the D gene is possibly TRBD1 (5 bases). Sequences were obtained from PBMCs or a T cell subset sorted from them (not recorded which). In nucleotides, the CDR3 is TGTGCCAGCAGCTTAGCGAGCCAGAGGGGAGAGCCCCAGCATTTT. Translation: CASSLASQRGEPQHF.